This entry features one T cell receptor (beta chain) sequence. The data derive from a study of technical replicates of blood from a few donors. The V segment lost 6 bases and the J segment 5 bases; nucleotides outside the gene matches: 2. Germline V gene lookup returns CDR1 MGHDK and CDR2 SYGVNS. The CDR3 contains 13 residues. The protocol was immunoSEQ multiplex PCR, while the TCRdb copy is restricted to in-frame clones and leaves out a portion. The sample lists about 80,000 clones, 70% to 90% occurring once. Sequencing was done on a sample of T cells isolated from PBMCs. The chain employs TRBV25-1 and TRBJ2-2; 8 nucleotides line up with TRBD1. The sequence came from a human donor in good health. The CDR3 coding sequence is TGTGCCAGCAGGGACAGGGTGACCGGGGAGCTGTTTTTT. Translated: CASRDRVTGELFF.